These 2 T cell receptor beta chains came from one sample sequenced in a study of OX40 agonist ivuxolimab in advanced cancers. Using immunoSEQ multiplex PCR, the repertoire was profiled, and TCRdb retains in-frame clones only, with some absent. The table shows roughly 60,000 clones, with roughly 81% occurring only once. The specimen comprised CD4+ or CD8+ T cells sorted from blood, sampled in a trial of the OX40 agonist ivuxolimab. These receptors all come from an adult with an advanced solid tumor such as melanoma, head and neck, liver or kidney cancer.

Here the CDR3 reads CASSPNRGESGVNTEAFF. CDR3 nucleotides: TGCGCCAGCAGCCCTAATAGAGGAGAGAGCGGCGTGAACACTGAAGCTTTCTTT. The chain carries TRBV4-1 and TRBJ1-1; D is undetermined. Trimming pared 4 bases from V and 0 bases from J, leaving 21 bases between. There are 18 residues in the CDR3. The V gene's germline CDR1 is MGHRA and CDR2 YSYEKL.

The chain has TRBV28 and TRBJ2-1; the match to TRBD2 covers 15 bases. V was clipped by 8 bases and J by 8 bases; unmatched bases: 7. The CDR3 loop spans 15 amino acids. CDR1 MDHEN and CDR2 SYDVKM come from the germline V gene. The CDR3 bases are TGTGCCAGCCGATCGGGACTAGCGGGAGGTGATGAGCAGTTCTTC. The encoded protein is CASRSGLAGGDEQFF.